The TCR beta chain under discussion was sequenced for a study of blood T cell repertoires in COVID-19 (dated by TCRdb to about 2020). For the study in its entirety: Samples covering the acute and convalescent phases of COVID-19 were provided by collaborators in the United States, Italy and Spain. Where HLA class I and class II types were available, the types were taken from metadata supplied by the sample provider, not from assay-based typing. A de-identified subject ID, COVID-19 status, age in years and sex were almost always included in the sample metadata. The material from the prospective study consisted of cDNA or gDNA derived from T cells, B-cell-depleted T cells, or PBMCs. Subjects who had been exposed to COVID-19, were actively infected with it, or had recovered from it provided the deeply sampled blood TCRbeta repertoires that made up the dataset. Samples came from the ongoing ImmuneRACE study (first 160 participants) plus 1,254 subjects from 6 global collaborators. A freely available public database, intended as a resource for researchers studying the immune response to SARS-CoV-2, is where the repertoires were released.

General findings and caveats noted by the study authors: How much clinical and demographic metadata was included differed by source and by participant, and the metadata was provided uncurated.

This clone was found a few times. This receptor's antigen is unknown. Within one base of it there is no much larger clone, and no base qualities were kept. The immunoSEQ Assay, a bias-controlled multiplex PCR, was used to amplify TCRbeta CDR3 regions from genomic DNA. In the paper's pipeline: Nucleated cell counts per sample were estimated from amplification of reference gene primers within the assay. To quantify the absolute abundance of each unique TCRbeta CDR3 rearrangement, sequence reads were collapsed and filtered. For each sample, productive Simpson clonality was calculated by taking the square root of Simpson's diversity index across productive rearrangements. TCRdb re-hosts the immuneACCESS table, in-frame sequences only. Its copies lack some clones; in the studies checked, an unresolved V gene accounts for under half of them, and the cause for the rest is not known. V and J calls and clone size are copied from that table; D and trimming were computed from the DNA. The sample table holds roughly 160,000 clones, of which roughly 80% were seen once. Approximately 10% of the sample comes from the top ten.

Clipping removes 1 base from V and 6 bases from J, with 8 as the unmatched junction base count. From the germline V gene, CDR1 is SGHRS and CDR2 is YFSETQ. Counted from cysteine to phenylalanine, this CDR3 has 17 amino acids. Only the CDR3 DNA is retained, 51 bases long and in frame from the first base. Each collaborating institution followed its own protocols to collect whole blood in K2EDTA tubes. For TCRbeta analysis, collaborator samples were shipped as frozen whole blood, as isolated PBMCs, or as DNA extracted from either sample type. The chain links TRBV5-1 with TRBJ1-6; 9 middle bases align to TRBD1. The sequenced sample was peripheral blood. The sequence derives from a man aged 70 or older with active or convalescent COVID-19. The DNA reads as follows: TGCGCCAGCAGCTTGACCACCCGGACAGGGGTTAATTCACCCCTCCACTTT. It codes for CASSLTTRTGVNSPLHF.